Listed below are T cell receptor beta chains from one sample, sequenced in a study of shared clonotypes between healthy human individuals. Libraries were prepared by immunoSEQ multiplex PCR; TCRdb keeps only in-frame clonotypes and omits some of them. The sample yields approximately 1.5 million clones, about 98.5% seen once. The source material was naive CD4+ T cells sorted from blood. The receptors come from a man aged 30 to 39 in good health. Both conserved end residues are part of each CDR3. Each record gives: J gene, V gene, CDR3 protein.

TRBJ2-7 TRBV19 CASSADRGRSEQYF
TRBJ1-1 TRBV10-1 CASSQDIYTEAFF
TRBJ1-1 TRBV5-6 CASTSFWGTEAFF
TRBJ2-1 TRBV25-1 CASSSLASSYNEQFF
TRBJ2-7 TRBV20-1 CSASRKEQYF
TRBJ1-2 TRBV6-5 CASSQGRGASGYTF
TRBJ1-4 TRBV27 CASSPPGRGAEKLFF
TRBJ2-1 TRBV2 CASSEASLATEQFF
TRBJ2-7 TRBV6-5 CASSYWTSGAYEQYF
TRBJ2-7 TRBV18 CASSPVPGQSFSYEQYF
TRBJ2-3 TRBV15 CATAGQGITDTQYF
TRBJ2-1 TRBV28 CASSTRGGQSYNEQFF
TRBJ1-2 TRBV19 CASKGGLKDYGYTF
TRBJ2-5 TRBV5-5 CASSLGRPTQETQYF
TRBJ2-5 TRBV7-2 CASSFRGGGETQYF
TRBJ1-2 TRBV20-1 CSARRGFGYTF
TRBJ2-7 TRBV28 CASSFGRPYEQYF
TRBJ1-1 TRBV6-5 CASSYSANTEAFF
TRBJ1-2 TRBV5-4 CASSSGGSRTRYGYTF
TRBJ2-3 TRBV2 CASSRDGASGTDTQYF
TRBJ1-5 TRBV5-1 CASSLNTGGNQPQHF
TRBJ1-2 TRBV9 CASSVVGTGDYGYTF